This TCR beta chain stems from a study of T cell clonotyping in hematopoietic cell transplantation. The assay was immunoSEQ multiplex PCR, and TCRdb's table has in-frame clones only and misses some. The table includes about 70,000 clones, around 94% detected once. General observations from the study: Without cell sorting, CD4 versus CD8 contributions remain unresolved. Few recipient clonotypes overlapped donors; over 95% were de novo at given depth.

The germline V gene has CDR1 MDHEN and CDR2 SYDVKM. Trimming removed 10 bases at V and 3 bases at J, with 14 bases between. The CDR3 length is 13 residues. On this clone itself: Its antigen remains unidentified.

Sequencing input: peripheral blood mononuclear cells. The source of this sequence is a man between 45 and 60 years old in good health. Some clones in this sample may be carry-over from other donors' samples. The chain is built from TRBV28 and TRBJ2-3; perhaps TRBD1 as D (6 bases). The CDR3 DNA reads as TGTGCCACCCAGGGGATGGGGACAGATACGCAGTATTTT. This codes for CATQGMGTDTQYF.